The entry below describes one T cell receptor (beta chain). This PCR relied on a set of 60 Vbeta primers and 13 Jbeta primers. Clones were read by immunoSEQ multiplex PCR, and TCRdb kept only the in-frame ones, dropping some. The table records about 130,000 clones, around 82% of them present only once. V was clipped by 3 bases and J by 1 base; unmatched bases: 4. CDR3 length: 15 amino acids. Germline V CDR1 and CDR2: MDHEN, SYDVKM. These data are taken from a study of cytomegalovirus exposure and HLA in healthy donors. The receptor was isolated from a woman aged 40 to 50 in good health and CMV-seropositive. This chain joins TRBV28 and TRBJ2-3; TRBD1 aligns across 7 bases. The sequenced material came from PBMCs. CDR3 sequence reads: CASSFQGGGTDTQYF. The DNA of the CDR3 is TGTGCCAGCAGTTTTCAAGGGGGCGGCACAGATACGCAGTATTTT.